This T cell receptor (beta chain) was identified during a study of T cells in Graves' hyperthyroidism and ophthalmopathy. Regions amplified from RNA transcripts were the TCR beta CDR3 regions. With the HTBI primer set, the TCR CDR3 went through a first round of RT-PCR. TCRdb reprocessed the multiplex PCR reads via MiXCR and lists one record per CDR3 protein. The repertoire includes roughly 300,000 distinct CDR3 sequences, around a quarter of them detected once, and over 25% sits in the top ten. The CDR3 loop spans 16 amino acids. Germline values: CDR1 SEHNR, CDR2 FQNEAQ (reference sequence). Trimming removed 0 bases from V and 4 bases from J; junction bases left unmatched: 7. This clonotype was observed many times.

This sequence originates from a man aged 40-50 years with Graves' hyperthyroidism that later progressed to Graves' ophthalmopathy. The chain joins TRBV7-9 to TRBJ1-2; 8 positions match TRBD1. The sequenced sample was blood. In DNA, the CDR3 is TGTGCCAGCAGCTTAGCGGTGGACAGGGCCCGCTATGGCTACACCTTC. It specifies CASSLAVDRARYGYTF.